Listed here are 18 T cell receptor beta chains from one sample, sequenced in a study of T cell clonotyping in hematopoietic cell transplantation. Described time point: recipient sample about 28 days before transplant, after cytoreduction. Repertoires were generated with immunoSEQ multiplex PCR, while TCRdb's copy carries only in-frame clones and drops some. The sample has fewer than 8,500 clones; 95% to 97% are singletons. The sample was peripheral blood mononuclear cells, taken before stem cell transplant. These receptor sequences come from a man aged 65-85 years with acute myeloid leukemia. Some clones in this sample may be carry-over from other donors' samples.

The rearrangement uses TRBV11-3 and TRBJ1-1, with a weak D call TRBD1 (6 bases). Germline lookup yields CDR1 SGHNT and CDR2 YENEEA. V was trimmed by 0 bases and J by 0 bases, leaving 8 bases between them. This CDR3 spans 15 amino acids. This CDR3 reads CASSLDGQLNTEAFF. CDR3 bases: TGTGCCAGCAGCTTAGACGGACAGCTGAACACTGAAGCTTTCTTT.

The gene calls are TRBV19 and TRBJ1-2; D perhaps matches TRBD1 (6 bases). CDR3 length: 14 amino acids. V shed 5 bases and J shed 3 bases, with 13 bases lying between them. Germline CDR1 and CDR2: LNHDA and SQIVND (reference sequence). CDR3 region: CASSQDRRDYGYTF. In DNA form, the CDR3 reads TGTGCCAGTAGTCAAGACAGGAGGGACTATGGCTACACCTTC.

The chain carries TRBV5-1 and TRBJ1-2, with TRBD1 matching 7 bases. This CDR3 contains 15 residues. With 0 bases clipped from V and 4 bases from J, the junction kept 6 bases outside the gene matches. Per the germline V gene, CDR1 is SGHRS and CDR2 is YFSETQ. The CDR3 sequence is CASSLAGRGPYGYTF. The CDR3, as DNA: TGCGCCAGCAGCTTGGCGGGTAGGGGGCCCTATGGCTACACCTTC.

This chain links TRBV9 with TRBJ1-1; D not resolved. V lost 0 bases and J 0 bases, leaving 9 bases between the germline ends. The germline V gene has CDR1 SGDLS and CDR2 YYNGEE. The CDR3 length is 15 residues. The CDR3 spells CASSVETGLNTEAFF. The CDR3, as DNA: TGTGCCAGCAGCGTAGAAACGGGTCTGAACACTGAAGCTTTCTTT.

This rearrangement joins TRBV5-1 to TRBJ1-2, with D tentatively TRBD1 (5 bases). The germline V gene has CDR1 SGHRS and CDR2 YFSETQ. This CDR3 spans 16 amino acids. V was trimmed by 1 base and J by 1 base, leaving 14 bases between them. CDR3 in amino acids: CASSLSLGVGNYGYTF. The CDR3 bases are TGCGCCAGCAGCTTGAGTCTGGGGGTGGGTAACTATGGCTACACCTTC.

J is TRBJ2-7 and V is TRBV5-1; 10 positions agree with TRBD1. The CDR3 is 15 residues long. Trimming cost V 4 bases and J 2 bases; bases outside gene matches: 6. The germline gives CDR1 SGHRS, CDR2 YFSETQ. This CDR3 is CASSDTGTGAYEQYF. CDR3 coding DNA: TGCGCCAGCAGCGATACCGGGACAGGGGCCTACGAGCAGTACTTC. Combining the CDR3 with reference TRBV5-1 and TRBJ2-7 gives the whole variable domain KAGVTQTPRYLIKTRGQQVTLSCSPISGHRSVSWYQQTPGQGLQFLFEYFSETQRNKGNFPGRFSGRQFSNSRSEMNVSTLELGDSALYLCASSDTGTGAYEQYFGPGTRLTVT.

J is TRBJ2-2 and V is TRBV11-2; D is unclear. CDR1 is SGHAT and CDR2 is FQNNGV in the germline V gene. Trimming took 6 bases from V and 7 from J, leaving 12 bases between them. The length of the CDR3 is 13 residues. DNA for the CDR3: TGTGCCAGCAGTCCGAGACCAGTCGGGGAGCTGTTTTTT. Its protein product is CASSPRPVGELFF.

V usage is TRBV5-1 and J usage is TRBJ2-3; no reliable D call. Germline V gene data show CDR1 as SGHRS and CDR2 as YFSETQ. V lost 7 bases to trimming and J lost 6 bases, with 9 bases between them. The CDR3 runs 11 residues. Here the CDR3 reads CASRRSDTQYF. For the CDR3, the DNA is TGCGCCAGCCGCCGCTCGGATACGCAGTATTTT.

The DNA for the CDR3 is TGTGCCAGCAGCTTGGGGTGGCGGGAGACCCAGTACTTC. Translated: CASSLGWRETQYF. The chain joins TRBV5-4 to TRBJ2-5; D not resolved. Germline CDR1 is SGHNT and CDR2 is YYREEE (reference sequence). The CDR3 has 13 residues. V shed 0 bases and J shed 5 bases, with 8 bases lying between them.

This sequence joins TRBV2 and TRBJ2-5; 9 bases are a match to TRBD2. The CDR3 runs to 14 residues. Germline V gives CDR1 SNHLY, CDR2 FYNNEI. The trim removed 5 bases at V and 2 bases at J, leaving 3 bases unmatched. The CDR3: CASSWTSAQETQYF. CDR3 nucleotide sequence: TGTGCCAGCAGTTGGACTAGCGCGCAAGAGACCCAGTACTTC.

V usage is TRBV5-1 and J usage is TRBJ1-6; possible D gene TRBD1, 6 bases. Germline assignment: CDR1 SGHRS and CDR2 YFSETQ. This CDR3 spans 14 amino acids. V lost 0 bases and J lost 9, with 10 bases in between. CDR3 nucleotide sequence: TGCGCCAGCAGCTTGGACAGGGCGGCTTCACCCCTCCACTTT. Amino acid sequence: CASSLDRAASPLHF.

V usage is TRBV5-4 and J usage is TRBJ1-1; no clear D. The CDR3 extends over 14 amino acids. V was trimmed by 0 bases and J by 3 bases, leaving 9 bases between them. The V gene's germline CDR1 is SGHNT and CDR2 YYREEE (reference sequence). Here the CDR3 DNA reads TGTGCCAGCAGCTTGGTAGGGATCGACACTGAAGCTTTCTTT. Its translation is CASSLVGIDTEAFF.

The chain recombines TRBV30 with TRBJ1-1; maybe TRBD1 (6 bases). CDR3 length equals 13 residues. The germline V gene encodes CDR1 GTSNPN and CDR2 SVGIG (reference sequence). V was pared by 3 bases and J by 5 bases, with 13 bases between. In DNA form, the CDR3 reads TGTGCCTGGAGCGGACAGAGCGGGACTGAAGCTTTCTTT. It yields the protein CAWSGQSGTEAFF.

The chain couples TRBV25-1 to TRBJ2-7; D remains ambiguous. The CDR3 consists of 13 residues. Germline assignment: CDR1 MGHDK and CDR2 SYGVNS. V lost 9 bases and J lost 2, with 14 bases in between. The CDR3 bases are TGTGCCAGTGGTGGGTCAGGAGCCTACGAGCAGTACTTC. This gives the protein CASGGSGAYEQYF.

The chain combines TRBV19 with TRBJ1-6; 7 bases align to TRBD1. V was pared by 3 bases and J by 0 bases, with 5 bases of the junction left unmatched. The CDR3 runs 17 residues. Germline V CDR1 and CDR2: LNHDA, SQIVND (reference sequence). CDR3 nucleotide sequence: TGTGCCAGTAGTATCGGACAGGCAAGCTCCTATAATTCACCCCTCCACTTT. Its translation: CASSIGQASSYNSPLHF.

The V and J genes are TRBV27 and TRBJ2-7; no reliable D call. The CDR3 totals 14 residues. Per the germline V gene, CDR1 is MNHEY and CDR2 is SMNVEV (reference sequence). V was trimmed by 3 bases and J by 0 bases, leaving 9 bases between them. CDR3 residues: CASSFIGNSYEQYF. The CDR3 bases are TGTGCCAGCAGTTTTATTGGGAACTCCTACGAGCAGTACTTC.

This sequence joins TRBV30 and TRBJ1-1; D not resolved. The germline V gene encodes CDR1 GTSNPN and CDR2 SVGIG (reference sequence). V lost 2 bases and J 6 bases, leaving 13 bases between the germline ends. CDR3 length: 13 residues. In nucleotides, the CDR3 is TGTGCCTGGAGTTTTTCGAGCGGGGCTGAAGCTTTCTTT. Encoded protein: CAWSFSSGAEAFF.

The V gene is TRBV10-3, the J gene TRBJ1-3, with 8 bases lining up with TRBD1. This CDR3 spans 15 amino acids. CDR1 and CDR2 from the germline V gene are ENHRY and SYGVKD. J gave up 2 bases and V 7 bases, and 7 bases lay outside the gene matches. The CDR3 loop is CAITKDRGTGNTIYF. DNA of the CDR3: TGTGCCATCACTAAAGACAGGGGAACTGGAAACACCATATATTTT.